What follows describes a single TCR beta chain. This sample is part of a study of T cell responses to AZD1222 COVID-19 vaccine. Sequencing used immunoSEQ multiplex PCR; TCRdb keeps in-frame clones, though not all of them. The sample holds more than 150,000 clones, approximately 86% seen once. The sequence was obtained from an adult in good health. Sequencing used peripheral blood, obtained on day 0 of AZD1222 vaccination.

CDR3 residues: CASSQDRDVYGYTF. DNA for the CDR3: TGCGCCAGCAGCCAAGACCGGGACGTCTATGGCTACACCTTC. The chain recombines TRBV4-1 with TRBJ1-2, with D possibly being TRBD1 (5 bases). Germline CDR1 is MGHRA and CDR2 is YSYEKL. The germline V and J ends were trimmed by 0 bases and 4 bases, with 9 bases remaining between them. The length of the CDR3 is 14 residues.